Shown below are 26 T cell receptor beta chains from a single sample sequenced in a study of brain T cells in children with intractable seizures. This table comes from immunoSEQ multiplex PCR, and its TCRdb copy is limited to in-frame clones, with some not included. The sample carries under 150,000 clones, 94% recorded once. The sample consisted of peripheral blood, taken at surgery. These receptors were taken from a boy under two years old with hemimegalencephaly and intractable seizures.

The chain's CDR3 is CASSHPGAPDTQYF. CDR3 DNA: TGTGCCAGCAGCCACCCGGGGGCCCCAGATACGCAGTATTTT. The chain employs TRBV4-2 and TRBJ2-3; D possibly matches TRBD1 or TRBD2 (6 bases each). The CDR3 totals 14 residues. V lost 3 bases and J 4 bases, leaving 11 bases between the germline ends. Germline assignment: CDR1 LGHNA and CDR2 YNFKEQ.

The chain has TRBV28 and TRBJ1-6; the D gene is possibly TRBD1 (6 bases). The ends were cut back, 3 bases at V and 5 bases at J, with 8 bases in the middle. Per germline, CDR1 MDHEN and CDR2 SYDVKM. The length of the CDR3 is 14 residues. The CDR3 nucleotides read TGTGCCAGCAGTTTCCCAGGGGATAATTCACCCCTCCACTTT. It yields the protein CASSFPGDNSPLHF.

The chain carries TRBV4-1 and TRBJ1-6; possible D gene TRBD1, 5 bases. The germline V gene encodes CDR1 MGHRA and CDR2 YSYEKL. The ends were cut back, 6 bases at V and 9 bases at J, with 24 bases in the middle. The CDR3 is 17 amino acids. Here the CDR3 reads CASRFQGPWGVGSPLHF. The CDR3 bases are TGCGCCAGCAGGTTTCAGGGCCCCTGGGGTGTCGGTTCACCCCTCCACTTT.

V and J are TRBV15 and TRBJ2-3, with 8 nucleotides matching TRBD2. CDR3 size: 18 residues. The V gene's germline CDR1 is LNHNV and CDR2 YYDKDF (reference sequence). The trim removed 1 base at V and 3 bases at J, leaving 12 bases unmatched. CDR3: CATSRGAMGLAGTDTQYF. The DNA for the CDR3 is TGTGCCACCAGCAGAGGTGCAATGGGGCTAGCGGGTACAGATACGCAGTATTTT.

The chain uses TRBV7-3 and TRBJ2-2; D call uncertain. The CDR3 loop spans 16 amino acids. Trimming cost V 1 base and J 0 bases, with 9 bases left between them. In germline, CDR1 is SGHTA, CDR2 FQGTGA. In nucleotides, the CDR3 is TGTGCCAGCAGCTTAAGTCCGCGCACGAACACCGGGGAGCTGTTTTTT. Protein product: CASSLSPRTNTGELFF.

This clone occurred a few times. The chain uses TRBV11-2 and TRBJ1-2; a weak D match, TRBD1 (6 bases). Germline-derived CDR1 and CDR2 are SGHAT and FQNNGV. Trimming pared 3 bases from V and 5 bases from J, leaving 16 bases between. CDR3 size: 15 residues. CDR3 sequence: CASSLEPQGLYGYTF. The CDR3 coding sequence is TGTGCCAGCAGCTTGGAGCCACAGGGATTGTATGGCTACACCTTC. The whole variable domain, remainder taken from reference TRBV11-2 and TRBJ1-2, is EAGVAQSPRYKIIEKRQSVAFWCNPISGHATLYWYQQILGQGPKLLIQFQNNGVVDDSQLPKDRFSAERLKGVDSTLKIQPAKLEDSAVYLCASSLEPQGLYGYTFGSGTRLTVV.

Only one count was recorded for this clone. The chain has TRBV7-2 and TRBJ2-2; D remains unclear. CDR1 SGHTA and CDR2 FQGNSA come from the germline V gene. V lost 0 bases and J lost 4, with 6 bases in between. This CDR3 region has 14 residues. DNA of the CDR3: TGTGCCAGCAGCTTAGCCAAGGGCACCGGGGAGCTGTTTTTT. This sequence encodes CASSLAKGTGELFF.

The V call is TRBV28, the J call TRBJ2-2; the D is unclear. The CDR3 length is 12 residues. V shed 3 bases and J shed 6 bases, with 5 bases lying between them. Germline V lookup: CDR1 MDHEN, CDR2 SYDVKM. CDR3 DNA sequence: TGTGCCAGCAGTTTCTCAGCCGGGGAGCTGTTTTTT. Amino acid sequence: CASSFSAGELFF. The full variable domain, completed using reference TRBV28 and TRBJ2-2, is DVKVTQSSRYLVKRTGEKVFLECVQDMDHENMFWYRQDPGLGLRLIYFSYDVKMKEKGDIPEGYSVSREKKERFSLILESASTNQTSMYLCASSFSAGELFFGEGSRLTVL.

CDR3 sequence: CASSLVSALHGYTF. The CDR3, as DNA: TGTGCCAGCAGCTTAGTCTCGGCTCTACATGGCTACACCTTC. The rearrangement links TRBV11-3 to TRBJ1-2; D is uncertain. With 1 base removed from V and 6 bases from J, the gap between germline ends came to 12 bases. The germline CDR1 and CDR2 sequences are SGHNT and YENEEA. This CDR3 is 14 amino acids long.

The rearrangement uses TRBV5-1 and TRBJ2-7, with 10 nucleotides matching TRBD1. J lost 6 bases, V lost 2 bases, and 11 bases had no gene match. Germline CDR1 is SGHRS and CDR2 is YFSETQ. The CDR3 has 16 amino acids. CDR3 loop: CASSFATGTGAVEQYF. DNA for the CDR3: TGCGCCAGCAGCTTCGCAACCGGGACAGGGGCGGTCGAGCAGTACTTC.

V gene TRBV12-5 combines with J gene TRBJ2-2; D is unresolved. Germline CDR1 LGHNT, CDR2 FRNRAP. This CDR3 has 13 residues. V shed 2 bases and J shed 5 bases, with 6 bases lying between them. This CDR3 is CASGLPQTGELFF. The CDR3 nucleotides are TGTGCTAGTGGTTTGCCACAAACCGGGGAGCTGTTTTTT.

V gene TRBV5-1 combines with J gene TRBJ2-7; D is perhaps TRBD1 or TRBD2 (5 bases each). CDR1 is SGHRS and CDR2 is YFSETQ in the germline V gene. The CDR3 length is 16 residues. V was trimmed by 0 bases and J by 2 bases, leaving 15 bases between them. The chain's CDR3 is CASSLGGLQGTYEQYF. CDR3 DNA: TGCGCCAGCAGCTTGGGGGGGTTGCAGGGAACCTACGAGCAGTACTTC.

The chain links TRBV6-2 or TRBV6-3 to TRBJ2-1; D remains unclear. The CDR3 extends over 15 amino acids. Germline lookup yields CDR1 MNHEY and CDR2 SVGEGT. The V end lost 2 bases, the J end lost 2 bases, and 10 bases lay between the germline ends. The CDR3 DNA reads TGTGCCAGCAGTTACGGGGTACCCCCCTACAATGAGCAGTTCTTC. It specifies CASSYGVPPYNEQFF.

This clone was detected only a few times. The CDR3 DNA follows: TGTGCCAGCAGCCCCATCGATGCCCTGGATGAGCAGTTCTTC. Translation: CASSPIDALDEQFF. V usage is TRBV11-2 and J usage is TRBJ2-1; no firm D call. The V end was cut by 5 bases, the J end by 8 bases, with 16 bases between. CDR3 length: 14 amino acids. CDR1 SGHAT and CDR2 FQNNGV come from the germline V gene.

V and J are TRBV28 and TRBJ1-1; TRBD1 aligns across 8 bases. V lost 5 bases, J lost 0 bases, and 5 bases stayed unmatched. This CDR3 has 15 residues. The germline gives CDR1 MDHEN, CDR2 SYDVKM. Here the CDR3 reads CASSPGTGMNTEAFF. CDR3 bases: TGTGCCAGCAGTCCCGGGACAGGAATGAACACTGAAGCTTTCTTT.

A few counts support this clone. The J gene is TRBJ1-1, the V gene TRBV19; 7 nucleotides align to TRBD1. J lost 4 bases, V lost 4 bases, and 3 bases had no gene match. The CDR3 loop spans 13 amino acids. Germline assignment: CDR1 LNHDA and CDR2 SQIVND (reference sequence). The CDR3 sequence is CASSTAGGTEAFF. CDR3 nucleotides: TGTGCCAGTAGTACCGCAGGGGGCACTGAAGCTTTCTTT.

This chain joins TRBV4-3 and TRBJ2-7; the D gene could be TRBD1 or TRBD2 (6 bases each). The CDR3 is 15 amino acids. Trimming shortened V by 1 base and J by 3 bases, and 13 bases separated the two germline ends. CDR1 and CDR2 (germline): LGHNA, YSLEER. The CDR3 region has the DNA TGCGCCAGCAGCCAAGTGGGGGGCATCTACTACGAGCAGTACTTC. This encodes CASSQVGGIYYEQYF.

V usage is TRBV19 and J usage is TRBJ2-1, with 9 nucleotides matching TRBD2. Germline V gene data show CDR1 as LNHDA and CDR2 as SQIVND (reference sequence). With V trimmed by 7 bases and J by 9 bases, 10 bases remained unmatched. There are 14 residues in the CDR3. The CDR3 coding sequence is TGTGCCAGTACGGCTAGCGGGATTGGGGGTGAGCAGTTCTTC. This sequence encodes CASTASGIGGEQFF.

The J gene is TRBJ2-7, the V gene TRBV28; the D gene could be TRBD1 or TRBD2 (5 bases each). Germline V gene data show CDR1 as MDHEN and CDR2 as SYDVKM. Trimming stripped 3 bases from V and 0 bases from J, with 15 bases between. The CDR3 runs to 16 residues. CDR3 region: CASSFNPGTVSYEQYF. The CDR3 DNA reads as TGTGCCAGCAGTTTTAACCCCGGGACGGTCTCCTACGAGCAGTACTTC.

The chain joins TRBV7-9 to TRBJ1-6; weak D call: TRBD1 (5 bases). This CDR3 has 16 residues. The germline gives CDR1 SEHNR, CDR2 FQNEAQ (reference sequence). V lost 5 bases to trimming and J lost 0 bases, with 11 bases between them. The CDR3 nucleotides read TGTGCCAGCAGCCGGGACGGATTCTCCTATAATTCACCCCTCCACTTT. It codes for CASSRDGFSYNSPLHF.

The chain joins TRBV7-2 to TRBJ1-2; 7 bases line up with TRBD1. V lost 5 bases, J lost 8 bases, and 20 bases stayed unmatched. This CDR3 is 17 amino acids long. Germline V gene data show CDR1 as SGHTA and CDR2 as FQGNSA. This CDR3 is CASSPSSTGTVAGGYTF. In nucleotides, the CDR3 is TGTGCCAGCAGCCCTTCCTCTACCGGGACAGTCGCTGGGGGCTACACCTTC.

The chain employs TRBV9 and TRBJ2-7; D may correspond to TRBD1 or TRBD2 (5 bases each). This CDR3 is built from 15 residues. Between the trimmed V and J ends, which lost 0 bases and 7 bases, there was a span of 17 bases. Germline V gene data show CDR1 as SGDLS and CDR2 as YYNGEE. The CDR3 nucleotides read TGTGCCAGCAGCGTAGGTACAGGACTTCAAGGGGAGCAGTACTTC. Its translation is CASSVGTGLQGEQYF.

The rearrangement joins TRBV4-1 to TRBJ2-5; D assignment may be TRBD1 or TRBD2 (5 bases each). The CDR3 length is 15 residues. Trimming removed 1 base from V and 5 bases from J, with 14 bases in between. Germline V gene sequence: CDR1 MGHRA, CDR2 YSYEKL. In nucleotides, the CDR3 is TGCGCCAGCAGCCAAGTTCAGGGAGTACTGGAGACCCAGTACTTC. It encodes CASSQVQGVLETQYF.

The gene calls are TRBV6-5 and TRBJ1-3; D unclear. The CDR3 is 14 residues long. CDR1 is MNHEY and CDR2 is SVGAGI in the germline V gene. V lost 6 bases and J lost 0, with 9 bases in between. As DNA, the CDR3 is TGTGCCAGCAGGGCGGCCGGCTCTGGAAACACCATATATTTT. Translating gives CASRAAGSGNTIYF.

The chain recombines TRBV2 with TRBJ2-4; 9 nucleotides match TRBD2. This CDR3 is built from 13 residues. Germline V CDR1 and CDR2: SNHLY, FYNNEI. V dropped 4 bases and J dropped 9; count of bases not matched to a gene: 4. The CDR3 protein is CASSGAGGGIQYF. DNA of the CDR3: TGTGCCAGCAGTGGGGCGGGAGGGGGCATTCAGTACTTC.

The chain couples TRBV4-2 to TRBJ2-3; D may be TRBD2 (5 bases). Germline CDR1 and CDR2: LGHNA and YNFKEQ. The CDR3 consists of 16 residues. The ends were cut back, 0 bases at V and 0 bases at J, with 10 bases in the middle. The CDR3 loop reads CASSQEARESTDTQYF. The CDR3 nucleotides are TGTGCCAGCAGCCAAGAAGCGAGGGAAAGCACAGATACGCAGTATTTT.